This T cell receptor (beta chain) was recorded in a study of T-cell reconstitution after alpha-beta-depleted transplantation in children. Overall study results and limits: The origin of alpha-beta T cells about two months after transplant was reportedly several hundred expanded graft clones. A year post-transplant, T-cell counts and diversity derived mostly from newly produced T cells.

Unique molecular identifiers were used in preparing the TCRbeta library. MiXCR, applied by TCRdb to the PCR reads, yields one record per CDR3 protein. The sample consists of 40,000 to 55,000 distinct CDR3 sequences, 5.5% to 7.5% of them appearing once. This CDR3 has 11 residues. Germline values: CDR1 SEHNR, CDR2 FQNEAQ (reference sequence). V was pared by 7 bases and J by 4 bases, with 7 bases between. This clonotype was counted at least ten times. Its antigen remains unidentified. The clonotype originates from a female patient aged 2 to 10 who had a stem cell transplant for aplastic anemia, so the T cells may come from the graft donor. This chain connects TRBV7-9 to TRBJ2-5, with D unclear. Specimen: PBMCs, mostly from graft donor cells, collected 60 days after TCRalphabeta/CD19-depleted stem cell transplant. The CDR3 nucleotides are TGTGCCAGCACCCGAGCAGAGACCCAGTACTTC. Amino acids: CASTRAETQYF. The full variable domain, with the rest looked up from reference TRBV7-9 and TRBJ2-5, is DTGVSQNPRHKITKRGQNVTFRCDPISEHNRLYWYRQTLGQGPEFLTYFQNEAQLEKSRLLSDRFSAERPKGSFSTLEIQRTEQGDSAMYLCASTRAETQYFGPGTRLLVL.